This paragraph covers one T cell receptor beta chain sequence. This record comes from a study of cytomegalovirus exposure and HLA in healthy donors. CDR1 is SGHAT, CDR2 FQNNGV, per germline. Trimming pared 1 base from V and 11 bases from J, leaving 12 bases between. CDR3 length: 14 residues. PCR used 60 Vbeta primers and 13 Jbeta primers. Method: immunoSEQ multiplex PCR; TCRdb's copy keeps in-frame clones and lacks some. Listed are tens of thousands of clones; under 4% falls within the top ten. This sequence originates from a female donor in good health and CMV-seropositive. The sequencing input was PBMCs. The chain recombines TRBV11-2 with TRBJ1-6; D ambiguous. The DNA of the CDR3 is TGTGCCAGCAGCTTAGTCGAGGGATTGGCACCCCTCCACTTT. Residues: CASSLVEGLAPLHF. Complete variable domain (other parts from reference TRBV11-2 and TRBJ1-6): EAGVAQSPRYKIIEKRQSVAFWCNPISGHATLYWYQQILGQGPKLLIQFQNNGVVDDSQLPKDRFSAERLKGVDSTLKIQPAKLEDSAVYLCASSLVEGLAPLHFGNGTRLTVT.